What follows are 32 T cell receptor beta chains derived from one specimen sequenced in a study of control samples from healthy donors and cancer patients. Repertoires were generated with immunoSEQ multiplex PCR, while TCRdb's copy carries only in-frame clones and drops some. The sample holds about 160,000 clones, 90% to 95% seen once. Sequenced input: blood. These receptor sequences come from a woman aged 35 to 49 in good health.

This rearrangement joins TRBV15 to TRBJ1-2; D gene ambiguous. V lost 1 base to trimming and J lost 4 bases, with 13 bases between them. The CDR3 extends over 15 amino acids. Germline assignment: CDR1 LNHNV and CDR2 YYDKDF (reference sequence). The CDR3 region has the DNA TGTGCCACCAGCAGAGGGTTTGGCACAACCTATGGCTACACCTTC. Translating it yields CATSRGFGTTYGYTF.

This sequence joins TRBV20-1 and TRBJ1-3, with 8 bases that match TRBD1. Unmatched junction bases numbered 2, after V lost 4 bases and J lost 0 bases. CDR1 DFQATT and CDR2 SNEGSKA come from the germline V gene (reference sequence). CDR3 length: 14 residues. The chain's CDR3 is CSATDRGSGNTIYF. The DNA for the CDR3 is TGCAGTGCTACTGACAGGGGCTCTGGAAACACCATATATTTT.

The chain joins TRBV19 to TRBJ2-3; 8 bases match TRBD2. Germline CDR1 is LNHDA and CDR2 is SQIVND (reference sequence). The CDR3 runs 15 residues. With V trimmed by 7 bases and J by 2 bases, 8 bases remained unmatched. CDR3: CASKVSRGATDTQYF. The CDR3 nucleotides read TGTGCCAGTAAGGTTTCGCGGGGGGCCACAGATACGCAGTATTTT.

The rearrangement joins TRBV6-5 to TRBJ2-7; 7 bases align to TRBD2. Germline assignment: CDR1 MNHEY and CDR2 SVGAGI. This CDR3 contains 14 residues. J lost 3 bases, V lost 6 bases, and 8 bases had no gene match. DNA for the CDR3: TGTGCCAGCAGCCGGAGGGAGGGTAACTACGAGCAGTACTTC. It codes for CASSRREGNYEQYF.

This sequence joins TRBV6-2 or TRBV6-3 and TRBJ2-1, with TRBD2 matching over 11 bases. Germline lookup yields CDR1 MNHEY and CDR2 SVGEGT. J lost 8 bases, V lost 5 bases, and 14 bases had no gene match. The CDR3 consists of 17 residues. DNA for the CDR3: TGTGCCAGCAGTCCGATCTTATATAGCGGGGGGGCCTATGAGCAGTTCTTC. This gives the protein CASSPILYSGGAYEQFF.

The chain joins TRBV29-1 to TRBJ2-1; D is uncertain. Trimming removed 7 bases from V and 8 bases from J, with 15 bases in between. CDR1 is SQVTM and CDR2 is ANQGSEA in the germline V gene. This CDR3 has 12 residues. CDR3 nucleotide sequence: TGCAGCGCCCTACCCTTGTCCGATGAGCAGTTCTTC. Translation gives CSALPLSDEQFF.

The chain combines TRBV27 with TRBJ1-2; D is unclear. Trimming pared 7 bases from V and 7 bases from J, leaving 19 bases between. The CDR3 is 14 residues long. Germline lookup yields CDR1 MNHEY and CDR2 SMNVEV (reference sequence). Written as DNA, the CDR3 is TGTGCCAGCAAAGGTGGGATAGGCCAGCTTGGCTACACCTTC. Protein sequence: CASKGGIGQLGYTF.

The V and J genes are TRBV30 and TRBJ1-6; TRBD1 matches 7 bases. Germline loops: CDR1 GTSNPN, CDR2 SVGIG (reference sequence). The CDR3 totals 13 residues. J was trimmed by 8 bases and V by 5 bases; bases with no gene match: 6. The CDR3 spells CAWGGQEYSPLHF. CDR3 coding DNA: TGTGCCTGGGGAGGACAGGAATATTCACCCCTCCACTTT.

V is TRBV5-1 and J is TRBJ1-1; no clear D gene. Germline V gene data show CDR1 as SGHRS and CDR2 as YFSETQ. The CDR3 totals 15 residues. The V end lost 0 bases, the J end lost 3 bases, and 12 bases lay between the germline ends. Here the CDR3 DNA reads TGCGCCAGCAGCTTGGTGGTGGGGAGACACACTGAAGCTTTCTTT. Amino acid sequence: CASSLVVGRHTEAFF.

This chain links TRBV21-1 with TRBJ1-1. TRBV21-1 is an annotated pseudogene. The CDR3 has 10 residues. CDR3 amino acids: CASSTSEAFF. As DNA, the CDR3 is TGTGCCAGCAGCACGAGTGAAGCTTTCTTT.

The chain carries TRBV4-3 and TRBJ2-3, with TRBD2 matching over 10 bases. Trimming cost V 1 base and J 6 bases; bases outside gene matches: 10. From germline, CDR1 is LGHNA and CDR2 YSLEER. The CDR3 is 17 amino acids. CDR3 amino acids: CASSQVRSGRAGDTQYF. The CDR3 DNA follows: TGCGCCAGCAGCCAAGTTAGGAGCGGGAGGGCGGGGGATACGCAGTATTTT.

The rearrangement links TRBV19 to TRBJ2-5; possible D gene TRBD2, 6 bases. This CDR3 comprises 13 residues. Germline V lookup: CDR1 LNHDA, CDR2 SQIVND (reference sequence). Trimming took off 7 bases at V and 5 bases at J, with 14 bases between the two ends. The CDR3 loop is CASNFGRGETQYF. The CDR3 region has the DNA TGTGCCAGTAATTTCGGGAGAGGTGAGACCCAGTACTTC.

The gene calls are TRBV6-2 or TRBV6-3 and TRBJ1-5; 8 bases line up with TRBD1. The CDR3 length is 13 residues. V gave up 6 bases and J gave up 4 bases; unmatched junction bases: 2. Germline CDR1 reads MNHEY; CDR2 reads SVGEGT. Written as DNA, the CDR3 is TGTGCCAGCAGCTGGACAGGGAATCAGCCCCAGCATTTT. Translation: CASSWTGNQPQHF.

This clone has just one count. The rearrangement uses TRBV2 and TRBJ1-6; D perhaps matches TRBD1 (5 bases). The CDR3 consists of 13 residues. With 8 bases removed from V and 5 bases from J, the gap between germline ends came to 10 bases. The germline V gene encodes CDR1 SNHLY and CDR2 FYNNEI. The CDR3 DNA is TGTGCCAGCCGGGGGTCTGATAATTCACCCCTCCACTTT. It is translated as CASRGSDNSPLHF.

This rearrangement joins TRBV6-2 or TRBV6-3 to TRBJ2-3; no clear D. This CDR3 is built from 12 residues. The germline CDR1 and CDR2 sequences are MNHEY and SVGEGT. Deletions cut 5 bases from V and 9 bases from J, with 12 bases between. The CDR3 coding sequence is TGTGCCAGCAGTCAGCAGCTAGAAACGCAGTATTTT. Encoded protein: CASSQQLETQYF.

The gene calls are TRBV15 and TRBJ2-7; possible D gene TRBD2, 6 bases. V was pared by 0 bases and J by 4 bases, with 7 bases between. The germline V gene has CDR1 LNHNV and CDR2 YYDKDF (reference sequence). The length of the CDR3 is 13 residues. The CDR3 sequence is CATSREGLYEQYF. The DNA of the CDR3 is TGTGCCACCAGCAGAGAGGGACTTTACGAGCAGTACTTC.

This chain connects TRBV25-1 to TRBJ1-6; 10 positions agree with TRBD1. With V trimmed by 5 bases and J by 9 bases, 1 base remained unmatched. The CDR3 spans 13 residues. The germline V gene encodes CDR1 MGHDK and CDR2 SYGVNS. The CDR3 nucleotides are TGTGCCAGCAGTAGGGACAGGGGTTCACCCCTCCACTTT. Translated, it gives CASSRDRGSPLHF.

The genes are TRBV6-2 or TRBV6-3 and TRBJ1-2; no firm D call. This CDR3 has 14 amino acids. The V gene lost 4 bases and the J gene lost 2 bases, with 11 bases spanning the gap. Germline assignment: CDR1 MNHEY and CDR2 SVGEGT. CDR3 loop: CASSSTGRNYGYTF. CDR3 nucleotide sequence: TGTGCCAGCAGTTCGACTGGACGGAACTATGGCTACACCTTC.

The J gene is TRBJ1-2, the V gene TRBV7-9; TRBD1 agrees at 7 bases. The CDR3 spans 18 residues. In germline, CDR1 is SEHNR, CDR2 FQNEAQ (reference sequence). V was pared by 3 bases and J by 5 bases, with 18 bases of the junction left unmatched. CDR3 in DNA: TGTGCCAGCAGCTTCCTCCCCGGACTAGTTCAGGGGGGGTATGGCTACACCTTC. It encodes CASSFLPGLVQGGYGYTF.

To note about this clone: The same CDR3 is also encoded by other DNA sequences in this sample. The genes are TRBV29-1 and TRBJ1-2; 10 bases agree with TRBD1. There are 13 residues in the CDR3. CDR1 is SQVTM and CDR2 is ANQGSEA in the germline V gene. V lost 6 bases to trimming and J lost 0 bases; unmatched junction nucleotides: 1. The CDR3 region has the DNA TGCAGCGTGGGACAGGGGACTAACTATGGCTACACCTTC. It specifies CSVGQGTNYGYTF.

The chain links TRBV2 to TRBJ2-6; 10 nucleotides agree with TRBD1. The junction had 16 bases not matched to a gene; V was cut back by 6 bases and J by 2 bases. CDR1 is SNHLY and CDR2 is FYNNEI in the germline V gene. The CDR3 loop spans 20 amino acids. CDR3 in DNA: TGTGCCAGCAGGCACAGGAACAGGGGACAGGGGAGCCCTGGGGCCAACGTCCTGACTTTC. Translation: CASRHRNRGQGSPGANVLTF.

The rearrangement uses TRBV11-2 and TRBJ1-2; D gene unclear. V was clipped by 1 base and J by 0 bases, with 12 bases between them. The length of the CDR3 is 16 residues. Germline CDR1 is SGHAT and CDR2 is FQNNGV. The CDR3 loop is CASSLGWQTTNYGYTF. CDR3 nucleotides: TGTGCCAGCAGCTTAGGGTGGCAGACTACTAACTATGGCTACACCTTC.

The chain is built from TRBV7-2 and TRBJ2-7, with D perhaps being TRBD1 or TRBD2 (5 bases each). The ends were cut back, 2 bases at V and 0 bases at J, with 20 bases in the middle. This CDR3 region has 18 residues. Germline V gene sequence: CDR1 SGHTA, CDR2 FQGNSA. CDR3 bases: TGTGCCAGCAGCTTACTCCCTACCGGGACGGGGAACTCCTACGAGCAGTACTTC. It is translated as CASSLLPTGTGNSYEQYF.

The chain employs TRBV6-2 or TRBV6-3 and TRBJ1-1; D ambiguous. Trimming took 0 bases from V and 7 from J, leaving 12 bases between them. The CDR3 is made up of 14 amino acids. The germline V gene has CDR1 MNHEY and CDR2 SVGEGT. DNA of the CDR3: TGTGCCAGCAGTTACTCTGGTGGGAAGGGTGAAGCTTTCTTT. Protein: CASSYSGGKGEAFF.

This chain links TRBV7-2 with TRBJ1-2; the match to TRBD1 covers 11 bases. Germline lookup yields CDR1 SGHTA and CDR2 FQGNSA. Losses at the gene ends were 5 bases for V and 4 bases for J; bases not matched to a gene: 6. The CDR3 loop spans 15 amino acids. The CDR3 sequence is CASSPDRGQGYGYTF. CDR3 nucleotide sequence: TGTGCCAGCAGCCCGGACAGGGGGCAGGGCTATGGCTACACCTTC.

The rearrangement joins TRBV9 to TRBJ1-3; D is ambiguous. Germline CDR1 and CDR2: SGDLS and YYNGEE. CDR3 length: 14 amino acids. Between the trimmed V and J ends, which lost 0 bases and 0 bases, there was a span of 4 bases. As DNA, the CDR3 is TGTGCCAGCAGCGTAGATGCCTCTGGAAACACCATATATTTT. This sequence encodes CASSVDASGNTIYF.

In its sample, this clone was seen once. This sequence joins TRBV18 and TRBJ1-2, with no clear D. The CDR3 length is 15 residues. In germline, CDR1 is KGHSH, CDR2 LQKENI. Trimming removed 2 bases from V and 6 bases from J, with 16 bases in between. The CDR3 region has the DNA TGTGCCAGCTCACCAGGGCGGGGTGGAACGGATGGCTACACCTTC. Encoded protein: CASSPGRGGTDGYTF.

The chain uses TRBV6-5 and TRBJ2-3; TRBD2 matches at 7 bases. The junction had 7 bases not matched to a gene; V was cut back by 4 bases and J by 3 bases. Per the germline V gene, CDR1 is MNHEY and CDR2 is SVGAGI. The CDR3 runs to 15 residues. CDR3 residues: CASSWAGVETDTQYF. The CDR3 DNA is TGTGCCAGCAGTTGGGCGGGGGTTGAGACAGATACGCAGTATTTT.

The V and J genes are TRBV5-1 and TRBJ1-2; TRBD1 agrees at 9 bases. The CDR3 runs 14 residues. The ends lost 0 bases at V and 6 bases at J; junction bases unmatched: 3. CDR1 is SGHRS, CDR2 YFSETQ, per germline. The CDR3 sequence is CASSLAGQGNGYTF. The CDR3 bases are TGCGCCAGCAGCTTGGCGGGACAGGGAAATGGCTACACCTTC.

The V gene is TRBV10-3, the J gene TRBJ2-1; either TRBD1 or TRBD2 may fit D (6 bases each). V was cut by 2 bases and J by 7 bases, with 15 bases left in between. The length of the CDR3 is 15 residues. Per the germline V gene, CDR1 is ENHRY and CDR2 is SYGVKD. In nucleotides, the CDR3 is TGTGCCATCAGTGAGCTTGGGGGGCGCGGTAATGAGCAGTTCTTC. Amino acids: CAISELGGRGNEQFF.

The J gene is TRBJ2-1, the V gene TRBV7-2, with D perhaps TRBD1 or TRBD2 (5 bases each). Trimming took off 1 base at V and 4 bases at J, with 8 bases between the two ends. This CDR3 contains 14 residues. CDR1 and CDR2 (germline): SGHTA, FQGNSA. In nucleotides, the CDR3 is TGTGCCAGCAGCTTAGTGGGGACGTACAATGAGCAGTTCTTC. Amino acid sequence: CASSLVGTYNEQFF.

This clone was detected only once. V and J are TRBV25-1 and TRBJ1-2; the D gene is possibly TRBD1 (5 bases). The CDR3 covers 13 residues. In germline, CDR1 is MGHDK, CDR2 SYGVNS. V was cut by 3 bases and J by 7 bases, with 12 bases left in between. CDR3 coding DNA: TGTGCCAGCAGTGATGCAGGGAGGGGTGGCTACACCTTC. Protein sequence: CASSDAGRGGYTF.